This is a list of T cell receptor beta chains from one sample in a study of cytomegalovirus exposure and HLA in healthy donors. Produced via immunoSEQ multiplex PCR; TCRdb's table is partial and in-frame only. The sample has 100,000 or so clones; approximately 95% are singletons. Sequencing was performed on PBMCs. These receptors were obtained from a woman aged 18-29 years in good health and CMV-seronegative. CDR3s include the opening cysteine and the closing phenylalanine or tryptophan. Fields, in order: clone size, J gene, CDR3 length, V gene, D gene, CDR3 protein, CDR3 DNA. A D gene is named only where the DNA matches it firmly. A row's size may be missing; if present it is once, few, many or a size class.

size: NA; J: TRBJ1-5; length: 20; V: TRBV19; D: TRBD1; CDR3: CASRLGRSQDLDREGQPQHF; DNA: TGTGCCAGTAGATTGGGGAGGAGCCAGGATCTGGACAGGGAAGGGCAGCCCCAGCATTTT
size: NA; J: TRBJ2-1; length: 16; V: TRBV29-1; D: TRBD2; CDR3: CSVNFFLAGGPTEQFF; DNA: TGCAGCGTTAACTTCTTCCTAGCGGGAGGGCCCACTGAGCAGTTCTTC
size: NA; J: TRBJ1-2; length: 16; V: TRBV28; D: TRBD1; CDR3: CASSYLDRGEQSGYTF; DNA: TGTGCCAGCAGTTATTTGGACAGGGGCGAACAAAGTGGCTACACCTTC
size: NA; J: TRBJ1-1; length: 13; V: TRBV30; D: NA; CDR3: CAWSMGQYTEAFF; DNA: TGTGCCTGGAGCATGGGACAATACACTGAAGCTTTCTTT
size: NA; J: TRBJ2-1; length: 14; V: TRBV11-2; D: NA; CDR3: CASSLGRGFNEQFF; DNA: TGTGCCAGCAGCTTGGGGCGGGGATTCAATGAGCAGTTCTTC
size: NA; J: TRBJ2-3; length: 13; V: TRBV9; D: NA; CDR3: CASSGHYTDTQYF; DNA: TGTGCCAGCAGTGGACACTACACAGATACGCAGTATTTT
size: NA; J: TRBJ2-2; length: 14; V: TRBV10-3; D: NA; CDR3: CAIRGLPNTGELFF; DNA: TGTGCCATCAGGGGACTCCCCAACACCGGGGAGCTGTTTTTT
size: NA; J: TRBJ1-3; length: 15; V: TRBV9; D: NA; CDR3: CASSVGESTGNTIYF; DNA: TGTGCCAGCAGCGTAGGAGAGTCTACTGGAAACACCATATATTTT
size: once; J: TRBJ1-2; length: 15; V: TRBV7-8; D: NA; CDR3: CASSLAVQANYGYTF; DNA: TGTGCCAGCAGCTTAGCGGTCCAGGCGAACTATGGCTACACCTTC
size: NA; J: TRBJ2-7; length: 12; V: TRBV10-3; D: NA; CDR3: CAISDSRGEQYF; DNA: TGTGCCATCAGTGATAGTCGAGGCGAGCAGTACTTC
size: NA; J: TRBJ1-4; length: 12; V: TRBV27; D: NA; CDR3: CASSWRGGKLFF; DNA: TGTGCCAGCAGTTGGCGTGGGGGGAAACTGTTTTTT
size: NA; J: TRBJ1-6; length: 11; V: TRBV2; D: NA; CDR3: CATGGGSPLHF; DNA: TGTGCCACGGGGGGAGGTTCACCCCTCCACTTT
size: once; J: TRBJ2-7; length: 15; V: TRBV7-8; D: TRBD1; CDR3: CASSSLWDRFYEQYF; DNA: TGTGCCAGCAGCTCCCTATGGGACAGGTTTTACGAGCAGTACTTC
size: once; J: TRBJ1-2; length: 15; V: TRBV18; D: NA; CDR3: CASSPPNSAGDGYTF; DNA: TGTGCCAGCTCACCACCGAACAGCGCGGGAGATGGCTACACCTTC
size: once; J: TRBJ1-1; length: 16; V: TRBV7-2; D: NA; CDR3: CASSLALPLRGTEAFF; DNA: TGTGCCAGCAGCTTAGCGTTGCCGCTGAGAGGCACTGAAGCTTTCTTT
size: NA; J: TRBJ1-5; length: 14; V: TRBV27; D: TRBD1; CDR3: CASSFGDSNGPQHF; DNA: TGTGCCAGCAGTTTTGGGGACAGTAATGGGCCCCAGCATTTT